The 27 T cell receptor beta chains below all came from one sample that was sequenced in a study of T-cell memory formation after mild COVID-19. TCRdb re-called the 5' RACE reads through MiXCR, storing one row per CDR3 protein. In the table there are 700 or so distinct CDR3 sequences, 34% of which are singletons. The material sequenced was PBMCs or a T cell subset sorted from them (not recorded which). The receptors stem from an adult who had mild COVID-19 (a few samples of this study predate the infection). Cell type and time point are not known.

By proportion, this clonotype is medium-sized. The chain couples TRBV2 to TRBJ2-7; D not certain. The CDR3 runs 11 residues. Germline CDR1 is SNHLY and CDR2 is FYNNEI. V lost 10 bases and J 3 bases, leaving 10 bases between the germline ends. Here the CDR3 reads CATGPHYEQYF. The CDR3, as DNA: TGTGCCACCGGGCCTCACTACGAGCAGTACTTC.

Within the sample, this clonotype is large. The CDR3: CASSFDRVVTYEQYF. Here the CDR3 DNA reads TGCGCCAGCAGCTTTGACAGGGTAGTGACCTACGAGCAGTACTTC. The V and J genes are TRBV5-1 and TRBJ2-7; 7 bases are shared with TRBD1. Trimming cost V 2 bases and J 2 bases; bases outside gene matches: 7. The CDR3 has 15 amino acids. CDR1 is SGHRS, CDR2 YFSETQ, per germline.

J is TRBJ2-7 and V is TRBV12-3 or TRBV12-4; 10 bases fit TRBD2. The length of the CDR3 is 13 residues. V lost 6 bases, J lost 3 bases, and 2 bases stayed unmatched. The CDR3 reads CASSGLADYEQYF. The CDR3 DNA reads TGTGCCAGCAGCGGACTAGCGGACTACGAGCAGTACTTC.

This clonotype is large by share. This chain links TRBV7-2 with TRBJ2-1, with 11 bases fitting TRBD2. Germline V gene sequence: CDR1 SGHTA, CDR2 FQGNSA. This CDR3 is 15 amino acids long. With 5 bases clipped from V and 2 bases from J, the junction kept 2 bases outside the gene matches. The CDR3 here is CASSPLAGAYNEQFF. The CDR3 coding sequence is TGTGCCAGCAGCCCACTAGCGGGAGCCTACAATGAGCAGTTCTTC. The full variable domain, with the rest looked up from reference TRBV7-2 and TRBJ2-1, is GAGVSQSPSNKVTEKGKDVELRCDPISGHTALYWYRQSLGQGLEFLIYFQGNSAPDKSGLPSDRFSAERTGGSVSTLTIQRTQQEDSAVYLCASSPLAGAYNEQFFGPGTRLTVL.

By frequency in the sample, this clonotype is medium-sized. The CDR3 reads CASSYASGSLPYNEQFF. DNA of the CDR3: TGTGCCAGCAGTTACGCTAGCGGGAGTCTTCCTTACAATGAGCAGTTCTTC. The chain is built from TRBV6-2 or TRBV6-3 and TRBJ2-1; 10 nucleotides align to TRBD2. V was clipped by 2 bases and J by 4 bases; unmatched bases: 8. This CDR3 contains 17 residues. Looked up from germline, CDR1 is MNHEY and CDR2 is SVGEGT.

The V call is TRBV24-1, the J call TRBJ2-3; 8 bases align to TRBD2. Trimming cost V 5 bases and J 5 bases; bases outside gene matches: 11. The CDR3 spans 16 residues. Germline lookup yields CDR1 KGHDR and CDR2 SFDVKD. The CDR3 spells CATSGESGGAEDTQYF. DNA for the CDR3: TGTGCCACCAGTGGGGAGTCCGGGGGGGCGGAAGATACGCAGTATTTT.

This clonotype is large in the sample. CDR3: CASSGEEQFF. CDR3 in DNA: TGTGCCAGCAGCGGAGAAGAGCAGTTCTTC. The chain joins TRBV9 to TRBJ2-1; no clear D. Germline V gene lookup returns CDR1 SGDLS and CDR2 YYNGEE. Trimming shortened V by 3 bases and J by 10 bases, and 5 bases separated the two germline ends. This CDR3 comprises 10 residues.

This rearrangement joins TRBV15 to TRBJ2-1; 15 bases agree with TRBD2. This CDR3 contains 16 residues. J gave up 7 bases and V 5 bases, and 6 bases lay outside the gene matches. Germline loops: CDR1 LNHNV, CDR2 YYDKDF (reference sequence). CDR3 DNA sequence: TGTGCCACCAGCGCCCGCGGACTAGCGGGGGGGAATGAGCAGTTCTTC. This codes for CATSARGLAGGNEQFF.

Relative to its sample, this clonotype is large (0.1 to 1%). The chain joins TRBV7-8 to TRBJ2-7, with D perhaps TRBD1 or TRBD2 (5 bases each). Per the germline V gene, CDR1 is SGHVS and CDR2 is FQNEAQ. CDR3 length equals 17 residues. Trimming took 5 bases from V and 3 from J, leaving 23 bases between them. The CDR3, as DNA: TGTGCCAGCAGCCCCAGGACGGCCTGGGGGTTTGACTACGAGCAGTACTTC. This gives the protein CASSPRTAWGFDYEQYF. Filled out from reference TRBV7-8 and TRBJ2-7, the complete variable domain reads GAGVSQSPRYKVAKRGQDVALRCDPISGHVSLFWYQQALGQGPEFLTYFQNEAQLDKSGLPSDRFFAERPEGSVSTLKIQRTQQEDSAVYLCASSPRTAWGFDYEQYFGPGTRLTVT.

This chain connects TRBV12-5 to TRBJ2-7; D tentatively fits TRBD1 or TRBD2 (6 bases each). V dropped 6 bases and J dropped 6 bases, with 18 bases sitting between them. Germline V gene data show CDR1 as LGHNT and CDR2 as FRNRAP. The CDR3 is 14 amino acids. CDR3 sequence (DNA): TGTGCTAGTGGGTTCTCCGGGGGACATACCGAGCAGTACTTC. Encoded protein: CASGFSGGHTEQYF.

By its share, this clonotype is medium-sized (0.01 to 0.1%). This sequence joins TRBV7-2 and TRBJ2-7; the match to TRBD2 covers 8 bases. The germline V gene encodes CDR1 SGHTA and CDR2 FQGNSA. CDR3 size: 15 residues. V was clipped by 7 bases and J by 5 bases; unmatched bases: 13. The CDR3 here is CASNPGGSLVDEQYF. In DNA, the CDR3 is TGTGCCAGCAACCCGGGAGGGTCCCTTGTCGACGAGCAGTACTTC.

This clonotype is large by share. This sequence joins TRBV7-6 and TRBJ1-1; D is possibly TRBD1 (6 bases). V lost 0 bases and J lost 1, with 12 bases in between. This CDR3 region has 16 residues. CDR1 and CDR2 (germline): SGHVS, FNYEAQ. The CDR3 DNA reads as TGTGCCAGCAGCTTAGCCCCACAGGGTTCGAACACTGAAGCTTTCTTT. Protein product: CASSLAPQGSNTEAFF.

By share of the sample, this clonotype is large. V is TRBV6-5 and J is TRBJ2-2; D gene unclear. V lost 5 bases, J lost 7 bases, and 11 bases lay in between. The germline gives CDR1 MNHEY, CDR2 SVGAGI. The CDR3 covers 13 residues. CDR3 in amino acids: CASSTTFGGELFF. CDR3 bases: TGTGCCAGCAGTACCACCTTCGGCGGGGAGCTGTTTTTT.

By sample share, this clonotype is medium-sized. This rearrangement joins TRBV27 to TRBJ1-2; no definite D call. CDR3 size: 14 residues. From germline, CDR1 is MNHEY and CDR2 SMNVEV (reference sequence). Trimming pared 7 bases from V and 0 bases from J, leaving 12 bases between. CDR3 amino acids: CASTRHPTNYGYTF. Here the CDR3 DNA reads TGTGCCAGCACTAGACACCCTACTAACTATGGCTACACCTTC.

By share, this clonotype counts as large. V is TRBV12-3 or TRBV12-4 and J is TRBJ1-1; D is ambiguous. The CDR3 spans 11 residues. V was shortened by 5 bases and J by 8 bases, with 9 bases between the two germline ends. Here the CDR3 DNA reads TGTGCCAGCAGTCTTTCTTCCGAAGCTTTCTTT. This encodes CASSLSSEAFF.

The chain links TRBV15 to TRBJ2-7, with D possibly being TRBD1 (5 bases). The ends were cut back, 1 base at V and 5 bases at J, with 15 bases in the middle. Per the germline V gene, CDR1 is LNHNV and CDR2 is YYDKDF (reference sequence). The CDR3 runs 15 residues. For the CDR3, the DNA is TGTGCCACCAGCAGAGGTGGGGCAGGGATGAACGAGCAGTACTTC. This encodes CATSRGGAGMNEQYF.

This clonotype is categorized as large. The CDR3 sequence: CSVEARTDTNYGYTF. The DNA for the CDR3 is TGCAGCGTTGAAGCCCGGACAGATACTAACTATGGCTACACCTTC. V and J are TRBV29-1 and TRBJ1-2; the D gene is possibly TRBD1 (6 bases). Trimming cost V 1 base and J 0 bases, with 12 bases left between them. This CDR3 contains 15 residues. The germline V gene has CDR1 SQVTM and CDR2 ANQGSEA.

This clonotype is classed as large. The J gene is TRBJ2-7, the V gene TRBV5-1; 10 bases are a match to TRBD1. The J segment lost 0 bases and the V segment lost 4 bases, leaving 10 bases of the junction unmatched. CDR3 size: 17 residues. Germline CDR1 SGHRS, CDR2 YFSETQ. The CDR3 here is CASSTLGQGTGSYEQYF. CDR3 nucleotide sequence: TGCGCCAGCAGCACCCTGGGACAGGGGACGGGCTCCTACGAGCAGTACTTC.

Judged by abundance, this clonotype is large. The chain is built from TRBV29-1 and TRBJ2-2; a possible D gene is TRBD2 (5 bases). V was trimmed by 2 bases and J by 6 bases, leaving 13 bases between them. CDR1 and CDR2 from the germline V gene are SQVTM and ANQGSEA. The CDR3 extends over 14 amino acids. The chain's CDR3 is CSVEIAGISGELFF. The DNA for the CDR3 is TGCAGCGTTGAAATCGCGGGCATCTCCGGGGAGCTGTTTTTT.

This clonotype qualifies as medium-sized. V is TRBV5-1 and J is TRBJ2-5; perhaps TRBD1 as D (5 bases). V lost 2 bases, J lost 4 bases, and 21 bases lay in between. From germline, CDR1 is SGHRS and CDR2 YFSETQ. The CDR3 covers 17 residues. CDR3: CASSLLAGALVGETQYF. DNA of the CDR3: TGCGCCAGCAGCTTATTAGCTGGGGCGTTGGTAGGAGAGACCCAGTACTTC.

By frequency in the sample, this clonotype is large. The J gene is TRBJ2-6, the V gene TRBV5-5; D unclear. CDR3 length: 15 residues. V was pared by 6 bases and J by 0 bases, with 10 bases between. Germline V gene lookup returns CDR1 SGHKS and CDR2 YYEKEE (reference sequence). The CDR3 DNA follows: TGTGCCAGCATCCTACCCAGCTCTGGGGCCAACGTCCTGACTTTC. It is translated as CASILPSSGANVLTF.

This clonotype is medium-sized within its sample. The rearrangement uses TRBV18 and TRBJ1-2; 7 bases fit TRBD1. V shed 5 bases and J 2 bases; nucleotides not matched to a gene: 2. The CDR3 spans 13 residues. CDR1 and CDR2 (germline): KGHSH, LQKENI. In DNA, the CDR3 is TGTGCCAGCTCATTACAGGGGAACTATGGCTACACCTTC. Its protein product is CASSLQGNYGYTF.

Sample share makes this clonotype large (0.1 to 1%). The chain has TRBV4-1 and TRBJ2-7; D is unclear. The CDR3 has 15 residues. CDR1 is MGHRA, CDR2 YSYEKL, per germline. V lost 3 bases and J lost 0, with 12 bases in between. The CDR3 reads CASSQLSGSSYEQYF. The CDR3 bases are TGCGCCAGCAGCCAGTTGTCGGGCAGCTCCTACGAGCAGTACTTC.

This clonotype was counted many times. This sequence joins TRBV12-3 or TRBV12-4 and TRBJ1-1; a weak D match, TRBD1 (6 bases). V was shortened by 3 bases and J by 3 bases, with 14 bases between the two germline ends. This CDR3 spans 15 amino acids. In nucleotides, the CDR3 is TGTGCCAGCAGTTTTTCCAGAGGGGGATACACTGAAGCTTTCTTT. Translating gives CASSFSRGGYTEAFF.

This clonotype is large by share. The rearrangement links TRBV20-1 to TRBJ1-3; D gene uncertain. The CDR3 spans 13 residues. Germline loops: CDR1 DFQATT, CDR2 SNEGSKA (reference sequence). V was trimmed by 5 bases and J by 6 bases, leaving 14 bases between them. CDR3 loop: CSAQNIDENTIYF. Written as DNA, the CDR3 is TGCAGTGCTCAAAATATAGACGAAAACACCATATATTTT.

This clonotype is large (0.1 to 1%) within its sample. The rearrangement links TRBV30 to TRBJ2-1; TRBD1 aligns across 8 bases. Germline V gene lookup returns CDR1 GTSNPN and CDR2 SVGIG (reference sequence). Trimming at V came to 0 bases and at J to 6 bases, leaving 4 bases not matched to a gene. The CDR3 covers 14 residues. CDR3 region: CAWSVGTGLNEQFF. CDR3 sequence (DNA): TGTGCCTGGAGTGTCGGGACAGGTCTCAATGAGCAGTTCTTC.

By its share, this clonotype is large. The genes are TRBV20-1 and TRBJ2-7, with unresolved D. The V end was cut by 5 bases, the J end by 3 bases, with 17 bases between. The CDR3 length is 14 residues. Looked up from germline, CDR1 is DFQATT and CDR2 is SNEGSKA (reference sequence). The CDR3 region is CSARRGSISYEQYF. The CDR3 DNA reads as TGCAGTGCTCGCCGCGGCAGTATAAGCTACGAGCAGTACTTC.